This T cell receptor (beta chain) was profiled in a study of CD8+ T cells in alopecia areata listed by TCRdb under 2018. Turning to the overall study: The treated patients, all with moderate-to-severe alopecia areata, were enrolled in an open-label pilot trial of oral tofacitinib given at 5 to 10 mg twice daily. Tofacitinib was given for 6 to 18 months, followed by 6 months of follow-up off drug to assess delayed response and recurrence. Disease severity in treated patients was measured with the SALT score, which quantifies the percentage of affected scalp surface area. To study T cell clonal expansion in alopecia areata, the researchers applied high-throughput TCRbeta sequencing to both the C3H/HeJ mouse model and human patients. On the human side, TCRbeta sequencing was run on scalp tissue and on sorted CD4+ and CD8+ peripheral blood T cells from healthy controls and from alopecia areata patients with either patchy or totalis/universalis disease. Patients on tofacitinib were biopsied at baseline and after 4 and 24 weeks of treatment, and several of the patients also had a later scalp biopsy. Scalp clonality was compared among normal scalp (n=4), patchy alopecia areata scalp (n=8), and alopecia totalis/universalis scalp (n=8). RNA was obtained with the PAXgene miRNA kit for fixed scalp, the miRNeasy kit for PBMCs, and the RNeasy kit for mouse skin. TCRbeta CDR3 regions were amplified by immunoSEQ multiplex PCR using 35 Vbeta forward and 13 Jbeta reverse primers.

About this clone itself: The antigen this receptor binds is unknown. The sample holds no much larger clone one base away, and base qualities are not on file.

The library came from the immunoSEQ multiplex PCR assay. RNA was extracted from all samples and reverse transcribed into cDNA as template for TCR sequencing. First-strand cDNA was synthesized with SuperScript III using a 2:1 mix of oligo-dT and random hexamers. Amplification bias was assessed with a synthetic immune receptor repertoire, and residual bias was removed computationally. Concerning the study's data processing: After raw reads were preprocessed to remove errors, the CDR3 was defined following IMGT conventions as running from the conserved cysteine to phenylalanine. Clonality was computed as 1 minus the Shannon entropy, with the entropy normalized by log2 of the number of productive unique TCRs. Whether scalp clones were CD4 or CD8 was inferred by matching scalp TCRbeta sequences against CD4 and CD8 repertoires sorted from blood. TCRdb mirrors the immuneACCESS table, restricted to in-frame sequences. Some clones are absent from its copies; in checked studies, under half trace to an unresolved V gene, and the reason for the others is unknown. The V and J calls and the clone size are those of that table, but D and trimming were determined from the DNA. The sample table contains nearly 7,500 clones; only one count was recorded for 64% of them. Around an eighth of the sample lies in the top ten.

Here is what the overall study found, with its caveats: During tofacitinib treatment, many expanded lesional clones stuck around in both scalp and blood, and this persistence may partly explain why relapse happens after treatment is stopped. Compared with normal scalp, lesional scalp had higher clonality and more expanded CD8+ clones, particularly in alopecia totalis/universalis, a pattern that suggests antigenic drive. Resident alphabeta T cells in normal human skin are also sequenced, complicating scalp TCR repertoire analysis, unlike mouse skin dominated by gammadelta T cells. TCR sequences shared between patients were less clear than in mice, possibly partly because of HLA diversity in the patient population. Because the treated cohort was small and included a single nonresponder, larger studies are needed to assess links between baseline CD8+ expansion and response. Tofacitinib significantly decreased scalp clonality and the number of expanded CD8+ clones among the top 100 scalp clones.

Counted from cysteine to phenylalanine, this CDR3 has 11 amino acids. Solely the CDR3 DNA is kept, with 33 bases framed from the first base. V loses 5 bases, J loses 11 bases, and the germline ends lie 13 bases apart. Via the germline V gene, CDR1 is SQVTM and CDR2 ANQGSEA. Read against the paper, the sample's time point label means: about four weeks on oral tofacitinib. Taken with the paper, the label for treatment or condition translates to: oral pan-JAK inhibitor, 5-10 mg twice daily. Peripheral blood and lesional scalp punch biopsies were obtained from patients with alopecia areata. Human scalp biopsies went straight into PAXgene tissue containers for immediate fixation.

The receptor was derived from a human donor with alopecia areata. Sequencing used skin, obtained at week 4, from a patient treated with tofacitinib. In this chain, TRBV29-1 is recombined with TRBJ1-5; no confident D gene assignment can be made. The sequenced DNA: TGCAGCGTTATAGAGGTCGGAGCCCAGCATTTT. Its product reads: CSVIEVGAQHF.